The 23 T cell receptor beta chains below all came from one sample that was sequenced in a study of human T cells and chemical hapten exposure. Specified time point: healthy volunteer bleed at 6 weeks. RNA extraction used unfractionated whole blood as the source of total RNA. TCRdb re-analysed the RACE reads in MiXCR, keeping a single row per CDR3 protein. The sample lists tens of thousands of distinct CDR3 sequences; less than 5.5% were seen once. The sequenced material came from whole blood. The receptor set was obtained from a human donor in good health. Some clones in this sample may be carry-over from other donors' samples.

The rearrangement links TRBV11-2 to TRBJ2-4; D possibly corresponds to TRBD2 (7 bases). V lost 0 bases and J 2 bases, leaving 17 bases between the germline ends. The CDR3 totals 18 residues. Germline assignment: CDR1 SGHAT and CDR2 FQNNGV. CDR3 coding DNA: TGTGCCAGCAGCTTAGAGTGGGGGGGGCTCCCTACCAAAAACATTCAGTACTTC. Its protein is CASSLEWGGLPTKNIQYF.

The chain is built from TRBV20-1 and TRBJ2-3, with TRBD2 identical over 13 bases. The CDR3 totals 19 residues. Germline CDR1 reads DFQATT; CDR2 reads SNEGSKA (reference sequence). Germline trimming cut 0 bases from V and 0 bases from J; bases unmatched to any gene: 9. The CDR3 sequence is CSARDTYILAGGSTDTQYF. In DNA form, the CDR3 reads TGCAGTGCTAGAGATACCTATATACTAGCGGGAGGGAGCACAGATACGCAGTATTTT.

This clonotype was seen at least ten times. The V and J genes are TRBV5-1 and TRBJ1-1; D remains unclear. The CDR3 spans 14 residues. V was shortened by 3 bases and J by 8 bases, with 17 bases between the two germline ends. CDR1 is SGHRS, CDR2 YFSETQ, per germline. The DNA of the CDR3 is TGCGCCAGCAGCTCCCACGAGGAGTCCCACGAAGCTTTCTTT. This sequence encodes CASSSHEESHEAFF.

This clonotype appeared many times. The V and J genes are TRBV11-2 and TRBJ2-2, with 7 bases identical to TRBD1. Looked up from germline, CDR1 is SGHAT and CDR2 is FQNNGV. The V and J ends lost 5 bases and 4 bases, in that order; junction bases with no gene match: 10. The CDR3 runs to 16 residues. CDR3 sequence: CASSLLTGRTTGELFF. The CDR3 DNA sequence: TGTGCCAGCAGCCTACTGACAGGGCGTACCACCGGGGAGCTGTTTTTT.

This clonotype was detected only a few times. The CDR3 here is CSARHSGTRYEQYF. Here the CDR3 DNA reads TGCAGTGCTAGACATTCCGGGACTCGATACGAGCAGTACTTC. The chain carries TRBV20-1 and TRBJ2-7; TRBD2 is a possible D gene (6 bases). The CDR3 has 14 amino acids. Trimming pared 2 bases from V and 4 bases from J, leaving 15 bases between. CDR1 and CDR2 (germline): DFQATT, SNEGSKA (reference sequence).

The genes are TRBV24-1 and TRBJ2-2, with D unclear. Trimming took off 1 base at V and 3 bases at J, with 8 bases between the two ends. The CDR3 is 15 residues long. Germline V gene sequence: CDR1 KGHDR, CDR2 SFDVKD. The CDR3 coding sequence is TGTGCCACCAGTGATTTCAGGCAGGACACCGGGGAGCTGTTTTTT. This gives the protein CATSDFRQDTGELFF.

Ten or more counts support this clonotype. The CDR3 here is CASSEKVYTSENIQYF. In DNA form, the CDR3 reads TGTGCCAGCAGTGAAAAAGTATATACGAGCGAAAACATTCAGTACTTC. The chain joins TRBV2 to TRBJ2-4, with D unclear. V lost 2 bases to trimming and J lost 5 bases, with 16 bases between them. CDR3 length equals 16 residues. Germline V lookup: CDR1 SNHLY, CDR2 FYNNEI.

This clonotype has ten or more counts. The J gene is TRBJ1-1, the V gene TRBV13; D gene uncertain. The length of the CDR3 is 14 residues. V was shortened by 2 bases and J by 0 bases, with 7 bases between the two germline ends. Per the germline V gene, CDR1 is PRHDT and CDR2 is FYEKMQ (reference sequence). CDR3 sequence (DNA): TGTGCCAGCAGCTTAAACCGTATGAACACTGAAGCTTTCTTT. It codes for CASSLNRMNTEAFF.

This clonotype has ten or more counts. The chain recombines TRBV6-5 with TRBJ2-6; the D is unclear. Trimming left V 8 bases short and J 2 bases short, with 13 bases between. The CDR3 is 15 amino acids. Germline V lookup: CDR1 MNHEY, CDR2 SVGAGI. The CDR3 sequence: CASGRVFTGANVLTF. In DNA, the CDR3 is TGTGCCAGCGGACGGGTTTTCACTGGGGCCAACGTCCTGACTTTC.

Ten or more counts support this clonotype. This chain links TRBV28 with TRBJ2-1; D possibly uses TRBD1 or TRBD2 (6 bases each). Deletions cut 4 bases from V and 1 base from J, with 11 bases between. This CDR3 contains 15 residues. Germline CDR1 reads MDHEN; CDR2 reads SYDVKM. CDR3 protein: CASSYQGGSYNEQFF. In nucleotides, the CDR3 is TGTGCCAGCAGTTACCAAGGGGGGTCCTACAATGAGCAGTTCTTC.

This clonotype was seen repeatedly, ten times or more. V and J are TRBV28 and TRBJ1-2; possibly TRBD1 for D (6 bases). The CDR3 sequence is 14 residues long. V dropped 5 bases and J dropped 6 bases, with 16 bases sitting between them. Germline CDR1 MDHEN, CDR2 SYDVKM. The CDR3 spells CASSTQGTVNGYTF. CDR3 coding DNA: TGTGCCAGCAGTACCCAGGGGACCGTGAATGGCTACACCTTC.

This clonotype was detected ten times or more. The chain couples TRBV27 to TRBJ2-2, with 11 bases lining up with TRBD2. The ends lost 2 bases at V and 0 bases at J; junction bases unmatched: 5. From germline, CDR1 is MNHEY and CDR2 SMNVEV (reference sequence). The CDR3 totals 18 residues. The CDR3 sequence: CASSLRGLADANTGELFF. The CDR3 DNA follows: TGTGCCAGCAGTTTACGGGGACTAGCGGACGCGAACACCGGGGAGCTGTTTTTT.

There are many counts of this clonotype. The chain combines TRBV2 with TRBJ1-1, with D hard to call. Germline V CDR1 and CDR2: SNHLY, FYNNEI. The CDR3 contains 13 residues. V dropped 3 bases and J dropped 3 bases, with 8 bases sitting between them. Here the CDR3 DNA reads TGTGCCAGCAGTGATGAGAGCTACACTGAAGCTTTCTTT. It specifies CASSDESYTEAFF.

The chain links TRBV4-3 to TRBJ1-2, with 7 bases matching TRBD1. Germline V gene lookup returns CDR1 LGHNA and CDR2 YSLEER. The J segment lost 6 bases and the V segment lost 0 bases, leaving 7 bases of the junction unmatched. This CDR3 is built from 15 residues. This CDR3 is CASSQEGRGLDGYTF. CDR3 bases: TGCGCCAGCAGCCAAGAGGGAAGGGGGCTGGATGGCTACACCTTC.

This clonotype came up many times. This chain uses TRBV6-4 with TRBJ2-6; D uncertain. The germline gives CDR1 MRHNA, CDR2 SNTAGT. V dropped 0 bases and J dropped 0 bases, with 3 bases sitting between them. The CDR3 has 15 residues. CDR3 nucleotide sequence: TGTGCCAGCAGTGACTCACACTCTGGGGCCAACGTCCTGACTTTC. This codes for CASSDSHSGANVLTF.

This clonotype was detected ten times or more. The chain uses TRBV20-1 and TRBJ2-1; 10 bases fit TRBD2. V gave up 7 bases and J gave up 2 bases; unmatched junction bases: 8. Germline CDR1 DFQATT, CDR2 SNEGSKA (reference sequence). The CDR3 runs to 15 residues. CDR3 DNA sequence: TGCAGTGTCACGTCACTAGCGGGAACCTACAATGAGCAGTTCTTC. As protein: CSVTSLAGTYNEQFF.

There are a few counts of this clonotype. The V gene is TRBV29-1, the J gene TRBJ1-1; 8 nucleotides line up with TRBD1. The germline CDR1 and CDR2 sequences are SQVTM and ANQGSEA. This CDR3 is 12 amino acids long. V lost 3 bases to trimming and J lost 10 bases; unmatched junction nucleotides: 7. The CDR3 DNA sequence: TGCAGCGTTGATCGAGCAGGGGGCCTAGCTTTCTTT. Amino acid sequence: CSVDRAGGLAFF.

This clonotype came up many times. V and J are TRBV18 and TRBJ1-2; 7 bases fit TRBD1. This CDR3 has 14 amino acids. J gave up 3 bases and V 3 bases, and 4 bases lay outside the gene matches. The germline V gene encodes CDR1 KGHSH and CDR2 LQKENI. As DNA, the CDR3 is TGTGCCAGCTCACCCGGGACAGAGGACTATGGCTACACCTTC. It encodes CASSPGTEDYGYTF.

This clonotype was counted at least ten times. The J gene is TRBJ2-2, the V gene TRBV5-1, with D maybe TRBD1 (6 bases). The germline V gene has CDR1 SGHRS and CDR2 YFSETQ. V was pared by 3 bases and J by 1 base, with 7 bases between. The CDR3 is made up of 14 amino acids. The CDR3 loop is CASSWGQNTGELFF. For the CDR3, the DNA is TGCGCCAGCAGCTGGGGACAGAACACCGGGGAGCTGTTTTTT.

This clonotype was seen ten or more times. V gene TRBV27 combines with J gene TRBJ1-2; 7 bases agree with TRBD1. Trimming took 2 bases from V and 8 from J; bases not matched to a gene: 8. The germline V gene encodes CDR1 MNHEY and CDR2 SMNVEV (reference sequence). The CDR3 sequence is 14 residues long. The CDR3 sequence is CASSLIGQADGYTF. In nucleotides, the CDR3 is TGTGCCAGCAGTTTAATCGGACAGGCCGACGGCTACACCTTC.

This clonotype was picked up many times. CDR3 nucleotide sequence: TGTGCCAGCAGCCCTAACTTCGGAGGATACAATGAGCAGTTCTTC. Residues: CASSPNFGGYNEQFF. The V call is TRBV3-1, the J call TRBJ2-1, with D possibly TRBD2 on 5 matching bases. Per germline, CDR1 LGHDT and CDR2 YNNKEL (reference sequence). The germline V and J ends were trimmed by 4 bases and 4 bases, with 14 bases remaining between them. This CDR3 spans 15 amino acids.

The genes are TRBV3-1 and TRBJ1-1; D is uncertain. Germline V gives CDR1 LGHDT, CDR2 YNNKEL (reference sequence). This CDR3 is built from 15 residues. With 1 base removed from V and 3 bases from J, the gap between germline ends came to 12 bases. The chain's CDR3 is CASSQAPSKDTEAFF. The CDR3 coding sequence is TGTGCCAGCAGCCAAGCTCCGAGTAAGGACACTGAAGCTTTCTTT.

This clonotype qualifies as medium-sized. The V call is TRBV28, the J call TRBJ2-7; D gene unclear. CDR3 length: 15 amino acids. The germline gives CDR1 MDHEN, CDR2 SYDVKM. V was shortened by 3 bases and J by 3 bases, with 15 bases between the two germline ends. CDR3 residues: CASSFQSLGVYEQYF. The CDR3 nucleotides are TGTGCCAGCAGTTTCCAATCCCTTGGGGTCTACGAGCAGTACTTC.